The present T cell receptor (beta chain) was sequenced within a study of T cell responses to AZD1222 COVID-19 vaccine. This clone was seen only once. What it recognizes is unknown. Clones were read by immunoSEQ multiplex PCR, and TCRdb kept only the in-frame ones, dropping some. The sample yields 150,000 to 200,000 clones, 80% to 95% seen once. The CDR3 consists of 13 residues. V was shortened by 2 bases and J by 6 bases, with 8 bases between the two germline ends. Notes on the study in general: As reported, nearly half of all spike-specific TCRs target variant regions that are unmutated. The CD4 TCRs associated with vaccination extended across spike and predominated at 160-218 and 743-854. Baseline antibody screening turned up just a handful of seropositive AZD1222 recipients. In a largely white British group with more females than males, clonal diversity was possibly underestimated.

The chain employs TRBV12-3 or TRBV12-4 and TRBJ2-1; TRBD1 or TRBD2 may be the D gene (5 bases each). The sequence was collected from an adult in good health. Sample: peripheral blood, taken on day 0 of AZD1222 vaccination. CDR3 nucleotides: TGTGCCAGCAGTTTAAGAGGGACCAATGAGCAGTTCTTC. Its protein is CASSLRGTNEQFF.